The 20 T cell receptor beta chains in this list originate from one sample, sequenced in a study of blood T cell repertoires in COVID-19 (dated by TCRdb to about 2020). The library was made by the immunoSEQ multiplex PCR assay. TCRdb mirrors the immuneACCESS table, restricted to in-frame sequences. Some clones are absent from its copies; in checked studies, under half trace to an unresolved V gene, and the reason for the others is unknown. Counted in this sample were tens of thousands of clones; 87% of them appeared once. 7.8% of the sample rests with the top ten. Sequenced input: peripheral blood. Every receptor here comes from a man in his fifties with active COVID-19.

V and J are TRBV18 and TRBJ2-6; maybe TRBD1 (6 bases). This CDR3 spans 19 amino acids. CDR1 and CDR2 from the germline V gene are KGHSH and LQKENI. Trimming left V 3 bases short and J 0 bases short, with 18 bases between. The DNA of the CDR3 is TGTGCCAGCTCACCGCAGGGGCCTAGTTTAGGCTCTGGGGCCAACGTCCTGACTTTC. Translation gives CASSPQGPSLGSGANVLTF.

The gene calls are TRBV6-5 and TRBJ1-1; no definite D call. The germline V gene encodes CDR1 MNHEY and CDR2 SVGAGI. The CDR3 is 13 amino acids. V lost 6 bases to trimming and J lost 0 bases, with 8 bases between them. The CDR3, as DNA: TGTGCCAGCAGGGAGACTTTGAACACTGAAGCTTTCTTT. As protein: CASRETLNTEAFF.

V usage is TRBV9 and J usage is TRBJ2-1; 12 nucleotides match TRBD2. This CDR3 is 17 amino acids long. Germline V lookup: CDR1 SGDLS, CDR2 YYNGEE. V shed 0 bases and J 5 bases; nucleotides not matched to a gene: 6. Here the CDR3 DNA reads TGTGCCAGCAGCGTAGAAGGACTAGCGGGGACCCACAATGAGCAGTTCTTC. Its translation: CASSVEGLAGTHNEQFF.

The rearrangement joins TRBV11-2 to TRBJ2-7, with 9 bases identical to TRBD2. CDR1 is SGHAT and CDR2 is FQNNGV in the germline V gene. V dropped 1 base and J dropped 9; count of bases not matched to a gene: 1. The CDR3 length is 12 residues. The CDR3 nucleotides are TGTGCCAGCAGCTTAGTTAGCGGGGGGCAGTACTTC. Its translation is CASSLVSGGQYF.

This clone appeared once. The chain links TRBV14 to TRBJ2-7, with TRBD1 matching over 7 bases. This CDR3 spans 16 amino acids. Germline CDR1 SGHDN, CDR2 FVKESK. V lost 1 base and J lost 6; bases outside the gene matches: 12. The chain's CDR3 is CASSQVGATGSLEQYF. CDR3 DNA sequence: TGTGCCAGCAGCCAAGTTGGGGCGACAGGGTCCCTCGAGCAGTACTTC.

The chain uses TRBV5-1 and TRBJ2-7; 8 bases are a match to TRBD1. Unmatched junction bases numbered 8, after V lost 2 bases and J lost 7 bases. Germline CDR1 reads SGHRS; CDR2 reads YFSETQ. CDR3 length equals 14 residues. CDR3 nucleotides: TGCGCCAGCAGCTTCGGACAGGGTAGTCGAGAGCAGTACTTC. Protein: CASSFGQGSREQYF.

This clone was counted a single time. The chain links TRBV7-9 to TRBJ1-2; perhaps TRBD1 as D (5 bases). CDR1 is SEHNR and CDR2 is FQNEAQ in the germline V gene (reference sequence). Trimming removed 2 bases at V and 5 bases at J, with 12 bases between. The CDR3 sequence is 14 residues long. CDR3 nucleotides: TGTGCCAGCAGCTTAAGGGGCGAGAGGTATGGCTACACCTTC. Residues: CASSLRGERYGYTF.

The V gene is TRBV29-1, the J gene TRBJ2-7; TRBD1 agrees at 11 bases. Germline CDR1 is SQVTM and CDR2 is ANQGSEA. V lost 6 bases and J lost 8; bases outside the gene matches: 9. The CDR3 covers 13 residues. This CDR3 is CSVGPGQGGQQYF. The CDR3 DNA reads TGCAGCGTCGGCCCGGGACAGGGGGGGCAGCAGTACTTC.

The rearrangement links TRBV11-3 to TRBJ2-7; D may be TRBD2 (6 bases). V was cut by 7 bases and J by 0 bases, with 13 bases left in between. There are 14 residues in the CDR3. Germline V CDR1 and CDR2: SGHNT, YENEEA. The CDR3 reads CASIQAGSSYEQYF. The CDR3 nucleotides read TGTGCCAGCATCCAGGCGGGGAGCTCCTACGAGCAGTACTTC.

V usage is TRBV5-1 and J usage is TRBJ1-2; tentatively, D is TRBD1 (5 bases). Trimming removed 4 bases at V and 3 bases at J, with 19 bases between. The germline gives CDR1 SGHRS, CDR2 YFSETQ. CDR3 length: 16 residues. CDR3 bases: TGCGCCAGCAGCCTCGACGGGAGGGGCTTAGACTATGGCTACACCTTC. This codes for CASSLDGRGLDYGYTF.

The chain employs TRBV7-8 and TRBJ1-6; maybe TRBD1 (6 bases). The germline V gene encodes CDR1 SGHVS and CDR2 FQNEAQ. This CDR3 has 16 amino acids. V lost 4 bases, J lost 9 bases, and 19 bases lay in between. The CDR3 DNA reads TGTGCCAGCAGCTGGAGGGGGGGAAGGTCTGGTTCACCCCTCCACTTT. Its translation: CASSWRGGRSGSPLHF.

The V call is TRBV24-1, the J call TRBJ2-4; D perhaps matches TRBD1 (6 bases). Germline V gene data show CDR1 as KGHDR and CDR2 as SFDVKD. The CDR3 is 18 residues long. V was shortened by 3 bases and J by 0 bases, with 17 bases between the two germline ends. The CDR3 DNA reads TGTGCCACCAGTGATCCCAACAGGGAAACCCTAGCCAAAAACATTCAGTACTTC. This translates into CATSDPNRETLAKNIQYF.

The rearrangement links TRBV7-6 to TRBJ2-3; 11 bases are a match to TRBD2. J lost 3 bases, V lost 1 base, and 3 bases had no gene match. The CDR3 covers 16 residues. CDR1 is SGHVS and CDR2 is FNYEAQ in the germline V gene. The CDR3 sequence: CASSLGSGGATDTQYF. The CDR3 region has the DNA TGTGCCAGCAGCTTAGGTAGCGGGGGGGCGACAGATACGCAGTATTTT.

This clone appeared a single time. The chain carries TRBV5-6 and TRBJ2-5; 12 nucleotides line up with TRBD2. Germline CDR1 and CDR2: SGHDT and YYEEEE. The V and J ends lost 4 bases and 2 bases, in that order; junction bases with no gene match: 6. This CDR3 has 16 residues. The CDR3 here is CASSLLTSGSQETQYF. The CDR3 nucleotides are TGTGCCAGCAGCCTCTTGACTAGCGGGAGTCAAGAGACCCAGTACTTC.

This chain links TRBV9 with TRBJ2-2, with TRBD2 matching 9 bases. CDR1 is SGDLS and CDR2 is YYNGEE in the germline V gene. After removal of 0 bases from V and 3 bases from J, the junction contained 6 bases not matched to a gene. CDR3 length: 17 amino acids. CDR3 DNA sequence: TGTGCCAGCAGCGTAGTAAGCCTAGCGGGACACACCGGGGAGCTGTTTTTT. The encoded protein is CASSVVSLAGHTGELFF.

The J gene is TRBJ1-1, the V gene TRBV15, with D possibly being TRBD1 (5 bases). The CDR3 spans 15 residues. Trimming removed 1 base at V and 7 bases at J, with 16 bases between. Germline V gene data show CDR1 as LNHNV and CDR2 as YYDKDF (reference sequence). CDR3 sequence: CATSRGGAQTDEAFF. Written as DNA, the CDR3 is TGTGCCACCAGCAGAGGTGGGGCGCAGACGGATGAAGCTTTCTTT. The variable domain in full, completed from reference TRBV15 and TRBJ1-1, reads DAMVIQNPRYQVTQFGKPVTLSCSQTLNHNVMYWYQQKSSQAPKLLFHYYDKDFNNEADTPDNFQSRRPNTSFCFLDIRSPGLGDTAMYLCATSRGGAQTDEAFFGQGTRLTVV.

CDR3: CARPGQGAGSPLHF. CDR3 in DNA: TGTGCCAGGCCGGGACAGGGGGCGGGTTCACCCCTCCACTTT. This chain links TRBV7-2 with TRBJ1-6; TRBD1 matches at 12 bases. The V and J ends lost 9 bases and 9 bases, in that order; junction bases with no gene match: 6. The CDR3 has 14 amino acids. CDR1 is SGHTA, CDR2 FQGNSA, per germline.

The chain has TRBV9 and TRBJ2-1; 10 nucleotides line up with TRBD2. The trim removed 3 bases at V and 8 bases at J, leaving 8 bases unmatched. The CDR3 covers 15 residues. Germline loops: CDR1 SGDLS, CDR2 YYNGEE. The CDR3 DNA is TGTGCCAGCAGCGCCCCTAGCGGGGGTGGCGATGAGCAGTTCTTC. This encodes CASSAPSGGGDEQFF.

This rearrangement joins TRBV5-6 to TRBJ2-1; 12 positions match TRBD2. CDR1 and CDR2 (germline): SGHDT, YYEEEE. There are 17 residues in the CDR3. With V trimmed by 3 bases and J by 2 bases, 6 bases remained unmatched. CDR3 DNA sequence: TGTGCCAGCAGCTACCCAGGGACTAGCGGGCCCTACAATGAGCAGTTCTTC. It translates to CASSYPGTSGPYNEQFF.

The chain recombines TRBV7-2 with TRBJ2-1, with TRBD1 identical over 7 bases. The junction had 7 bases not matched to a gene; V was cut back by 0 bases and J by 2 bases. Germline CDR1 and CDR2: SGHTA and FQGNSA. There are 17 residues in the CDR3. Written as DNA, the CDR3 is TGTGCCAGCAGCTTAGCGCTGAACAGGGGCGCCTACAATGAGCAGTTCTTC. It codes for CASSLALNRGAYNEQFF.